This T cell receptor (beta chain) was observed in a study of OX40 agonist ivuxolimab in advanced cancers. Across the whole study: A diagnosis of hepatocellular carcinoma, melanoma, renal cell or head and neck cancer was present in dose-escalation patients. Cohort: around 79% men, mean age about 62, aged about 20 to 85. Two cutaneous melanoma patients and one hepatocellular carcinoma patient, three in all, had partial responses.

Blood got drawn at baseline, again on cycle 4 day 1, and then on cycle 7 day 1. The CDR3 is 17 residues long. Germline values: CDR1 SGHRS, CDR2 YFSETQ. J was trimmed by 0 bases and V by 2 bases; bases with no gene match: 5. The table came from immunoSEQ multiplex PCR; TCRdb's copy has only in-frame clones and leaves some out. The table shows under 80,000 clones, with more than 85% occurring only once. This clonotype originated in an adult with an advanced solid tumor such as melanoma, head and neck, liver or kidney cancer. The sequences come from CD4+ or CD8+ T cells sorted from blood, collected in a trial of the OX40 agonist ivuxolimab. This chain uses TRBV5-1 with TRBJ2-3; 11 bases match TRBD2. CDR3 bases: TGCGCCAGCAGCTTCCTAGCGGGGGGCCCTAGCACAGATACGCAGTATTTT. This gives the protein CASSFLAGGPSTDTQYF. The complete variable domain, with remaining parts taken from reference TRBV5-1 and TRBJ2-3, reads KAGVTQTPRYLIKTRGQQVTLSCSPISGHRSVSWYQQTPGQGLQFLFEYFSETQRNKGNFPGRFSGRQFSNSRSEMNVSTLELGDSALYLCASSFLAGGPSTDTQYFGPGTRLTVL.